Listed here is a single T cell receptor (beta chain). Its antigen is unidentified. The authors drew around 9.4 milliliters of peripheral blood from each donor. The source of the sample is a study of blood T cells in healthy people across ages. Whole-study results and caveats: While age rose, TCR beta diversity per million T cells dropped in a roughly linear way.

Combining a sample-barcoded 5' primer with a J-beta primer mix, a second PCR ran for 7 to 11 cycles. A template-switch adaptor that had 12 random nucleotides put a tag on each cDNA molecule. TCRdb re-derived calls from the 5' RACE reads in MiXCR, one entry per CDR3 protein. Of approximately 900,000 distinct CDR3 sequences in the sample, roughly 52% were seen once. After removal of 5 bases from V and 1 base from J, the junction contained 7 bases not matched to a gene. Germline V gene data show CDR1 as ENHRY and CDR2 as SYGVKD. The CDR3 contains 16 residues. The chain uses TRBV10-3 and TRBJ2-2; 7 nucleotides match TRBD1. This sequence was found in a man between 25 and 39 years old in good health. Sequencing input: blood. The DNA of the CDR3 is TGTGCCATCAGTCTAGACAGGGAGCGGAACACCGGGGAGCTGTTTTTT. Protein sequence: CAISLDRERNTGELFF.